Listed below are T cell receptor beta chains from one sample, sequenced in a study of shared clonotypes between healthy human individuals. Libraries were prepared by immunoSEQ multiplex PCR; TCRdb keeps only in-frame clonotypes and omits some of them. The table lists about 2.1 million clones, about 93% of them singletons. Sequenced sample: naive CD8+ T cells from PBMCs. The source is a man between 18 and 29 years old in good health. Some clones in this sample may be carry-over from other donors' samples. Both conserved end residues are part of each CDR3. D genes are given only for firm matches. Expanded clones get a size class; other rows say once, few or many, or leave the size out.

v_call,clone_size,j_call,d_call,cdr3_aa,cdr3_nt
TRBV4-2,NA,TRBJ2-1,TRBD2,CASSQGTSGGDEQFF,TGTGCCAGCAGCCAGGGGACTAGCGGGGGAGATGAGCAGTTCTTC
TRBV11-2,NA,TRBJ2-5,NA,CASNPSPLAHQETQYF,TGTGCCAGCAACCCCTCGCCCCTAGCGCACCAAGAGACCCAGTACTTC
TRBV11-1,once,TRBJ2-3,NA,CASQPRSDTQYF,TGTGCCAGCCAACCACGTTCAGATACGCAGTATTTT
TRBV28,NA,TRBJ1-4,NA,CASSLGLGVTNEKLFF,TGTGCCAGCAGCCTTGGATTGGGGGTGACTAATGAAAAACTGTTTTTT
TRBV7-6,NA,TRBJ1-4,NA,CASRSSGGNHHEKLFF,TGTGCCAGCAGGTCCTCGGGGGGCAACCACCATGAAAAACTGTTTTTT
TRBV7-6,NA,TRBJ2-5,TRBD1,CASSYYRGQETQYF,TGTGCCAGCAGCTATTACAGGGGACAAGAGACCCAGTACTTC
TRBV6-6,NA,TRBJ1-4,TRBD1,CASSYVRTGNEKLFF,TGTGCCAGCAGTTACGTGAGGACAGGGAATGAAAAACTGTTTTTT
TRBV16,NA,TRBJ1-5,NA,CASSQSWGKRAQHF,TGTGCCAGCAGCCAATCTTGGGGCAAGAGGGCCCAGCATTTT
TRBV5-5,NA,TRBJ1-1,TRBD1,CASSSDRVNTEAFF,TGTGCCAGCAGCTCGGACAGGGTGAACACTGAAGCTTTCTTT
TRBV7-9,NA,TRBJ2-7,NA,CASSHTYEQYF,TGTGCCAGCAGCCATACCTACGAGCAGTACTTC
TRBV19,few,TRBJ1-1,NA,CASSIRGAPNTEAFF,TGTGCCAGTAGTATAAGGGGTGCACCGAACACTGAAGCTTTCTTT
TRBV9,NA,TRBJ2-7,NA,CASSPPGRNYEQYF,TGTGCCAGCAGCCCCCCGGGCCGCAACTACGAGCAGTACTTC
TRBV6-5,NA,TRBJ2-7,TRBD1,CASRITGGLANEQYF,TGTGCCAGCAGAATAACAGGGGGCCTGGCAAACGAGCAGTACTTC
TRBV5-1,NA,TRBJ2-1,NA,CASSTETYNEQFF,TGCGCCAGCAGCACCGAGACCTACAATGAGCAGTTCTTC
TRBV25-1,once,TRBJ1-1,TRBD1,CASTRDRGTEAFF,TGTGCCAGCACCCGGGACAGGGGTACTGAAGCTTTCTTT
TRBV19,NA,TRBJ1-1,NA,CASNLPAVNTEAFF,TGTGCCAGTAACCTTCCAGCGGTGAACACTGAAGCTTTCTTT
TRBV4-1,NA,TRBJ2-7,TRBD1,CASSQTGAEQYF,TGCGCCAGCAGCCAAACAGGGGCCGAGCAGTACTTC
TRBV28,NA,TRBJ1-2,TRBD1,CASAAVPGQTYGYTF,TGTGCCTCAGCAGCCGTACCGGGACAGACTTATGGCTACACCTTC
TRBV9,NA,TRBJ2-4,NA,CASSPSGMGTKNIQYF,TGTGCCAGCAGCCCCTCTGGCATGGGTACCAAAAACATTCAGTACTTC
TRBV6-1,NA,TRBJ2-5,NA,CASSEDFGTQETQYF,TGTGCCAGCAGTGAAGATTTCGGGACGCAAGAGACCCAGTACTTC
TRBV6-5,NA,TRBJ1-2,TRBD1,CASSSGQLNYGYTF,TGTGCCAGCAGTTCGGGACAGCTTAACTATGGCTACACCTTC
TRBV6-5,NA,TRBJ1-4,NA,CASSYSRGSEKLFF,TGTGCCAGCAGTTACAGTCGGGGTAGTGAAAAACTGTTTTTT
TRBV6-1,NA,TRBJ1-2,TRBD1,CASTLDRARGYTF,TGTGCCAGCACTTTAGACAGGGCCCGGGGCTACACCTTC
TRBV27,few,TRBJ2-7,NA,CASSPGLTYEQYF,TGTGCCAGCAGTCCGGGACTTACCTACGAGCAGTACTTC
TRBV2,NA,TRBJ2-7,TRBD1,CASSTPTGDHEQYF,TGTGCCAGCAGTACCCCGACAGGGGACCACGAGCAGTACTTC
TRBV13,NA,TRBJ2-3,TRBD1,CASSIAADRGLADTQYF,TGTGCCAGCAGCATAGCGGCCGACAGGGGGTTGGCAGATACGCAGTATTTT
TRBV7-6,NA,TRBJ2-1,TRBD2,CASSPGTSGHFVPHEQFF,TGTGCCAGCAGCCCAGGGACTAGCGGGCACTTCGTCCCCCATGAGCAGTTCTTC
TRBV5-4,NA,TRBJ2-7,TRBD1,CASSLLDRVHEQYF,TGTGCCAGCAGCCTCCTGGACAGGGTCCACGAGCAGTACTTC
TRBV27,NA,TRBJ2-2,NA,CASSPRGPGELFF,TGTGCCAGCAGTCCGAGGGGTCCCGGGGAGCTGTTTTTT
TRBV7-9,NA,TRBJ1-4,NA,CASSSAGPLEKLFF,TGTGCCAGCAGCTCAGCGGGCCCCTTGGAAAAACTGTTTTTT
TRBV2,NA,TRBJ2-5,TRBD1,CASTPRGHQETQYF,TGTGCCAGCACCCCCAGGGGGCACCAAGAGACCCAGTACTTC
TRBV30,few,TRBJ1-1,NA,CAWRTWRDTEAFF,TGTGCCTGGAGGACCTGGAGGGATACTGAAGCTTTCTTT
TRBV19,few,TRBJ1-2,NA,CASSTYHRAHYGYTF,TGTGCCAGTAGTACCTACCACAGGGCTCACTATGGCTACACCTTC
TRBV27,NA,TRBJ2-7,TRBD1,CASSSRGQGYEQYF,TGTGCCAGCAGTTCCAGGGGACAGGGGTACGAGCAGTACTTC
TRBV9,NA,TRBJ2-7,TRBD2,CASSVGGGGSYEQYF,TGTGCCAGCAGCGTAGGAGGCGGGGGCTCCTACGAGCAGTACTTC
TRBV2,NA,TRBJ1-5,TRBD1,CASSRTGFDQPQHF,TGTGCCAGCAGTAGGACAGGATTCGATCAGCCCCAGCATTTT
TRBV2,NA,TRBJ2-1,NA,CASSEVRPSYNEQFF,TGTGCCAGCAGTGAGGTCAGGCCCTCCTACAATGAGCAGTTCTTC
TRBV5-1,NA,TRBJ2-1,NA,CASSLVNSSYNEQFF,TGCGCCAGCAGCTTGGTTAATAGCTCCTACAATGAGCAGTTCTTC
TRBV11-2,NA,TRBJ2-3,NA,CASSFPLLDITDTQYF,TGTGCCAGCAGCTTCCCGCTCCTTGACATCACAGATACGCAGTATTTT
TRBV6-1,NA,TRBJ1-4,NA,CASSEEGAGLNEKLFF,TGTGCCAGCAGTGAAGAGGGCGCGGGTCTTAATGAAAAACTGTTTTTT
TRBV19,NA,TRBJ2-2,TRBD1,CASSSVRTGGVANTGELFF,TGTGCCAGTAGTAGCGTACGGACAGGGGGCGTCGCGAACACCGGGGAGCTGTTTTTT
TRBV5-4,NA,TRBJ2-3,TRBD2,CASSSIQLREGSTDTQYF,TGTGCCAGCAGCTCGATTCAACTCCGGGAGGGGAGCACAGATACGCAGTATTTT
TRBV6-6,NA,TRBJ1-2,NA,CASTVSGHPNYGYTF,TGTGCCAGCACCGTCTCGGGACATCCTAACTATGGCTACACCTTC
TRBV27,NA,TRBJ2-5,TRBD2,CASSLTLAARGTQYF,TGTGCCAGCAGTTTAACACTAGCGGCCCGGGGGACCCAGTACTTC
TRBV9,NA,TRBJ1-2,NA,CASSPTGTVYGYTF,TGTGCCAGCAGCCCCACCGGGACTGTTTATGGCTACACCTTC
TRBV28,NA,TRBJ2-5,NA,CASSSVVGRDPGIKETQYF,TGTGCCAGCAGTTCAGTAGTTGGTCGGGACCCCGGAATTAAAGAGACCCAGTACTTC
TRBV29-1,few,TRBJ2-1,NA,CSVPWGNEQFF,TGCAGCGTTCCGTGGGGCAATGAGCAGTTCTTC
TRBV7-3,NA,TRBJ2-1,TRBD1,CASSSTQGQSNTRGFYNEQFF,TGTGCCAGCAGCTCAACCCAGGGACAGTCAAATACCCGGGGTTTCTACAATGAGCAGTTCTTC
TRBV18,NA,TRBJ2-2,NA,CASSPPVPGTPPKFANTGELFF,TGTGCCAGCTCACCACCTGTCCCAGGGACCCCCCCTAAGTTCGCGAACACCGGGGAGCTGTTTTTT
TRBV28,NA,TRBJ1-5,TRBD1,CASRDRGSNQPQHF,TGTGCCAGCAGAGACAGGGGTAGCAATCAGCCCCAGCATTTT
TRBV7-9,NA,TRBJ2-3,TRBD2,CASSPGTRIIYTQYF,TGTGCCAGCAGCCCCGGGACTAGAATTATATATACGCAGTATTTT
TRBV9,NA,TRBJ2-7,NA,CASSVSTDSYEQYF,TGTGCCAGCAGCGTAAGTACGGACTCCTACGAGCAGTACTTC